This TCR beta chain was retrieved from a study of Graves' ophthalmopathy and Graves' hyperthyroidism. Study results and caveats: Predictions made by the model for ophthalmopathy progression reached 70.59% sensitivity and almost 75% specificity.

Hyperthyroidism patients, aged 18 to 65, were newly diagnosed, under 2 months' duration. Lactation, pregnancy, uncontrolled infections and other autoimmune diseases were all grounds for excluding patients. Clinical symptoms and serum thyroxine were used for diagnosis; TRAb, thyroid ultrasound and orbital computed tomography were also relied on. RNA transcripts served as template for amplifying TCR beta CDR3 sequences. First-round RT-PCR used HTBI primers; second-round multiplex PCR followed. TCRdb re-called the multiplex PCR reads through MiXCR, storing one row per CDR3 protein. Among around 1.1 million distinct CDR3 sequences listed, roughly two fifths were seen once. There are 15 residues in the CDR3. The V gene lost 0 bases and the J gene lost 4 bases, with 12 bases spanning the gap. Germline CDR1 SEHNR, CDR2 FQNEAQ (reference sequence). Points on this clonotype: What it binds is not known.

The origin of this receptor is an adult man with Graves' hyperthyroidism. Sequences were obtained from peripheral blood or thyroid tissue (not recorded which). The chain couples TRBV7-9 to TRBJ1-2; D uncertain. The CDR3 reads CASSLAGGYSYGYTF. CDR3 coding DNA: TGTGCCAGCAGCTTAGCAGGCGGATATAGCTATGGCTACACCTTC. Drawing the rest from reference TRBV7-9 and TRBJ1-2, the complete variable domain is DTGVSQNPRHKITKRGQNVTFRCDPISEHNRLYWYRQTLGQGPEFLTYFQNEAQLEKSRLLSDRFSAERPKGSFSTLEIQRTEQGDSAMYLCASSLAGGYSYGYTFGSGTRLTVV.